Following are 5 T cell receptor beta chains from one sample sequenced in a study of blood T cells in healthy people across ages. PCR was performed a second time for about 7 to 11 cycles using a sample-barcoded 5' primer and a J-beta primer mix. TCRdb re-analysed the 5' RACE reads in MiXCR, keeping a single row per CDR3 protein. The top ten clones hold roughly 26% of a sample with approximately 790,000 distinct CDR3 sequences, approximately 59% of them seen once. Sequenced input: blood. The source is a man under 40 in good health.

The chain carries TRBV20-1 and TRBJ1-6; 7 bases are a match to TRBD1. There are 15 residues in the CDR3. The junction had 7 bases not matched to a gene; V was cut back by 4 bases and J by 4 bases. Germline lookup yields CDR1 DFQATT and CDR2 SNEGSKA (reference sequence). The CDR3 region has the DNA TGCAGTGCTACCACATCGGGACAGTATAATTCACCCCTCCACTTT. Translating gives CSATTSGQYNSPLHF.

This chain links TRBV27 with TRBJ2-7; D call uncertain. V lost 6 bases and J lost 0, with 21 bases in between. The CDR3 has 17 amino acids. Germline assignment: CDR1 MNHEY and CDR2 SMNVEV (reference sequence). CDR3 protein: CASRLKHRHRSSYEQYF. CDR3 coding DNA: TGTGCCAGCAGACTTAAACACCGACACCGTAGCTCCTACGAGCAGTACTTC.

This clonotype was observed a few times. The rearrangement links TRBV5-1 to TRBJ2-7, with 12 positions matching TRBD2. The germline CDR1 and CDR2 sequences are SGHRS and YFSETQ. V dropped 5 bases and J dropped 4; count of bases not matched to a gene: 10. The CDR3 consists of 16 residues. Written as DNA, the CDR3 is TGCGCCAGCAGGAGGACCGGGACTAGCGGGTTATACGAGCAGTACTTC. Amino acid sequence: CASRRTGTSGLYEQYF. Drawing the rest from reference TRBV5-1 and TRBJ2-7, the complete variable domain is KAGVTQTPRYLIKTRGQQVTLSCSPISGHRSVSWYQQTPGQGLQFLFEYFSETQRNKGNFPGRFSGRQFSNSRSEMNVSTLELGDSALYLCASRRTGTSGLYEQYFGPGTRLTVT.

This chain's CDR3 is CASSYKKDSPSSYEQYF. The CDR3 coding sequence is TGTGCCAGCAGCTATAAGAAGGACAGCCCTAGCTCCTACGAGCAGTACTTC. The chain has TRBV9 and TRBJ2-5, with a possible D match to TRBD1 (6 bases). The end of the DNA fits TRBJ2-7 better, so the J call may be wrong. The CDR3 is 17 residues long. The V gene's germline CDR1 is SGDLS and CDR2 YYNGEE.

This clonotype was picked up one time. This rearrangement joins TRBV20-1 to TRBJ2-1; TRBD2 agrees at 8 bases. V lost 1 base, J lost 3 bases, and 8 bases stayed unmatched. CDR1 and CDR2 from the germline V gene are DFQATT and SNEGSKA (reference sequence). The CDR3 sequence is 16 residues long. The CDR3 coding sequence is TGCAGTGCTAGAGGGGAATCTAGCGGGCTCTACAATGAGCAGTTCTTC. It yields the protein CSARGESSGLYNEQFF.